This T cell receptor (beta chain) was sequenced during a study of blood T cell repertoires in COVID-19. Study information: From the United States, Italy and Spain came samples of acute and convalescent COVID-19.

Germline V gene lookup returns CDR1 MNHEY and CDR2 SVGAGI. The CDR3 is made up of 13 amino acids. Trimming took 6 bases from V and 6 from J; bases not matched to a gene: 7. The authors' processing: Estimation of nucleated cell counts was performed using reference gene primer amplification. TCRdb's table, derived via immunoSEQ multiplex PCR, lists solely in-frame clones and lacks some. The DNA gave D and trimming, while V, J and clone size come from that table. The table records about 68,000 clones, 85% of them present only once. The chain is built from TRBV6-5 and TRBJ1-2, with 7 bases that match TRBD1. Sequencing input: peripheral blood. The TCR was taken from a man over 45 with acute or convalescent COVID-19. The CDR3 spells CASRRQGWDGYTF. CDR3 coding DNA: TGTGCCAGCAGACGACAGGGTTGGGATGGCTACACCTTC.